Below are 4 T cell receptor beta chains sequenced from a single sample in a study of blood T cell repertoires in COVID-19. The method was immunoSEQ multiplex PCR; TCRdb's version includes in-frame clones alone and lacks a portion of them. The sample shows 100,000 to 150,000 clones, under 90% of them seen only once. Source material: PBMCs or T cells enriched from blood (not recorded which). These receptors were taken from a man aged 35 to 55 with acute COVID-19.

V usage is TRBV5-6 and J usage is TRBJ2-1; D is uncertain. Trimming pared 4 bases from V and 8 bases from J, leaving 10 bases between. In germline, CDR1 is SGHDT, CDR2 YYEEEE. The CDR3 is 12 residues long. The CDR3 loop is CASSRIGDEQFF. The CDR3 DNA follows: TGTGCCAGCAGCCGGATTGGAGATGAGCAGTTCTTC.

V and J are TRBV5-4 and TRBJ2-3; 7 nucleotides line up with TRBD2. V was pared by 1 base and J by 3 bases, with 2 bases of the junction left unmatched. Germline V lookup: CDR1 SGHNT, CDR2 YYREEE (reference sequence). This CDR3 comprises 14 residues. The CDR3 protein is CASSLWEGTDTQYF. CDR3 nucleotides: TGTGCCAGCAGCTTGTGGGAGGGGACAGATACGCAGTATTTT.

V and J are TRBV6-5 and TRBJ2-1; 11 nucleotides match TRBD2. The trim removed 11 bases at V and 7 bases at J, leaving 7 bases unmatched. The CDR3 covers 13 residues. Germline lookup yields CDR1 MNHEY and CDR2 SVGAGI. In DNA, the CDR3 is TGTGCCGGCACTAGCGGGGGTAAAAATGAGCAGTTCTTC. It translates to CAGTSGGKNEQFF.

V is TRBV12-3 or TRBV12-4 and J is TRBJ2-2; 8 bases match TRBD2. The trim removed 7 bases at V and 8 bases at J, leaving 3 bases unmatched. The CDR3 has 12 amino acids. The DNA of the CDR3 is TGTGCCAGCACCACGGGAGGGGGGGAGCTGTTTTTT. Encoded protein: CASTTGGGELFF.